The 4 T cell receptor beta chains reported below all come from one sample, sequenced in a study of OX40 agonist ivuxolimab in advanced cancers. The table came from immunoSEQ multiplex PCR; TCRdb's copy has only in-frame clones and leaves some out. The sample lists tens of thousands of clones; over 75% were seen once. Sequencing was performed on CD4+ or CD8+ T cells sorted from blood, taken in a trial of the OX40 agonist ivuxolimab. These TCRs come from an adult with an advanced solid tumor such as melanoma, head and neck, liver or kidney cancer.

The chain couples TRBV6-6 to TRBJ1-3, with 8 bases that match TRBD1. V dropped 6 bases and J dropped 4; count of bases not matched to a gene: 8. The CDR3 sequence is 15 residues long. In germline, CDR1 is MNHNY, CDR2 SVGAGI (reference sequence). The CDR3 DNA reads as TGTGCCAGCAGCCGTACAGGGGGTCGAGGAAACACCATATATTTT. This codes for CASSRTGGRGNTIYF.

CDR3 DNA: TGTGCCAGCAGCTTAGTTGGGGGAGAGACCCAGTACTTC. Its protein product is CASSLVGGETQYF. This rearrangement joins TRBV7-9 to TRBJ2-5; the D call may be TRBD1 or TRBD2 (5 bases each). The CDR3 totals 13 residues. Trimming left V 1 base short and J 4 bases short, with 7 bases between. Germline-derived CDR1 and CDR2 are SEHNR and FQNEAQ (reference sequence).

The chain joins TRBV30 to TRBJ1-1; no firm D call. The CDR3 contains 11 residues. Deletions cut 4 bases from V and 1 base from J, with 4 bases between. The germline V gene encodes CDR1 GTSNPN and CDR2 SVGIG (reference sequence). CDR3 region: CAWNRNTEAFF. The DNA for the CDR3 is TGTGCCTGGAACAGGAACACTGAAGCTTTCTTT.

This sequence joins TRBV10-1 and TRBJ2-1, with 11 bases matching TRBD1. The CDR3 has 13 residues. The germline CDR1 and CDR2 sequences are WNHNN and SYGVQD (reference sequence). Unmatched junction bases numbered 5, after V lost 7 bases and J lost 9 bases. CDR3 protein: CASTRTGGGEQFF. For the CDR3, the DNA is TGCGCCAGCACCCGGACAGGGGGCGGTGAGCAGTTCTTC.